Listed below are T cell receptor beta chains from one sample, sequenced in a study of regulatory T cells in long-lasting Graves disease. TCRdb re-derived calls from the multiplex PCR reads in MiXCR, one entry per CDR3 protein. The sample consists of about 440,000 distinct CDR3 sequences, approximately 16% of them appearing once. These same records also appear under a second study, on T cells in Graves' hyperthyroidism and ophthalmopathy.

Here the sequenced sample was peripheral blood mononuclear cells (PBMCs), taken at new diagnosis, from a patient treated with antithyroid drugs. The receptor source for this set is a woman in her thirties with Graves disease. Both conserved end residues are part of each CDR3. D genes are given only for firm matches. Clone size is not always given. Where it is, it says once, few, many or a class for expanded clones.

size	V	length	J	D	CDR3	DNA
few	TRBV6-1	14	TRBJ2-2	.	CASIDFANTRELFF	TGTGCCAGCATCGACTTCGCGAACACCAGGGAGCTGTTTTTT
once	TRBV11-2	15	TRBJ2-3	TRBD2	CASSSSGGAGDTQYF	TGTGCCAGCAGCTCAAGCGGGGGGGCCGGAGATACGCAGTATTTT
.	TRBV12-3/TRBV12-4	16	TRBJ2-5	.	CASTHSNGGGGETQYF	TGTGCCAGCACCCATTCAAACGGAGGGGGGGGGGAGACCCAGTACTTC
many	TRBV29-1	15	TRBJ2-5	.	CSVAISGQGGETQYF	TGCAGCGTTGCAATCTCTGGACAGGGAGGGGAGACCCAGTACTTC
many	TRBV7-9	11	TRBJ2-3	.	CATEIADTQYF	TGTGCCACGGAAATCGCAGATACGCAGTATTTT
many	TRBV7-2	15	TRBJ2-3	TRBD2	CASRDSGRSADTQYF	TGTGCCAGCAGGGATAGCGGGAGGTCGGCAGATACGCAGTATTTT
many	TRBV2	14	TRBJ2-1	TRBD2	CASRREGLGVEQFF	TGTGCCAGCAGGCGGGAGGGCCTGGGGGTTGAGCAGTTCTTC
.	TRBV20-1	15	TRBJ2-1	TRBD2	CSATTSGRVGNEQFF	TGCAGTGCCACGACTAGCGGGAGAGTAGGTAATGAGCAGTTCTTC
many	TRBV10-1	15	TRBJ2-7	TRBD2	CASSENLAGGTTQYF	TGCGCCAGCAGTGAGAATCTAGCGGGAGGCACCACGCAGTACTTC
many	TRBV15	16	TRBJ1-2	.	CATSRDSNAANYGYTF	TGTGCCACCAGCAGAGATTCGAACGCCGCTAACTATGGCTACACCTTC
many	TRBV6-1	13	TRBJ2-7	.	CASSDSPLYEQYF	TGTGCCAGCAGTGATTCCCCCTTATACGAGCAGTACTTC
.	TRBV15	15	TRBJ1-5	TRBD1	CATSTRQGAQQPQHF	TGTGCCACCAGCACGAGACAGGGGGCCCAACAGCCCCAGCATTTT
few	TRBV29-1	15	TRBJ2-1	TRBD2	CSVPWGGEWHNEQFF	TGCAGCGTCCCGTGGGGGGGGGAGTGGCACAATGAGCAGTTCTTC
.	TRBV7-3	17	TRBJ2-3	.	CASSDGVGHGSRDTQYF	TGTGCCAGCAGTGATGGGGTGGGACACGGGTCTAGAGATACGCAGTATTTT
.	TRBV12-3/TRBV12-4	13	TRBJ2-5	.	CASSRSWGETQYF	TGTGCCAGCAGCCGCAGCTGGGGGGAGACCCAGTACTTC
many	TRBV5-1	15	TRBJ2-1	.	CASSLGPTMFDEQFF	TGCGCCAGCAGCTTAGGCCCGACTATGTTCGATGAGCAGTTCTTC
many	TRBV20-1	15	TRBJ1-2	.	CSARKAGVNAYGYTF	TGCAGTGCTAGAAAGGCAGGGGTTAACGCCTATGGCTACACCTTC
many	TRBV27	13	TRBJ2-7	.	CASSLGGGGKQYF	TGTGCCAGCAGTTTAGGGGGAGGGGGTAAGCAGTACTTC
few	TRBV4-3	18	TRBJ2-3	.	CASSQDVSGAGGTDTQYF	TGCGCCAGCAGCCAAGATGTGTCAGGGGCCGGGGGCACAGATACGCAGTATTTT
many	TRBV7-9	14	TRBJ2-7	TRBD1	CASSFDRVSYEQYF	TGTGCCAGCAGCTTTGACAGGGTCTCCTACGAGCAGTACTTC
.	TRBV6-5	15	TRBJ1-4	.	CASSYLQRPNEKLFF	TGTGCCAGCAGTTACCTACAACGACCTAATGAAAAACTGTTTTTT
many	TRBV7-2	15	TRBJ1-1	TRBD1	CASSSTGGRGTEAFF	TGTGCCAGCAGCTCGACAGGGGGGAGGGGCACTGAAGCTTTCTTT
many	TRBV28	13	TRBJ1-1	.	CASSYQENTEAFF	TGTGCCAGCAGCTACCAAGAGAACACTGAAGCTTTCTTT
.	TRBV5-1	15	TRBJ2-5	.	CASSFAGAARETQYF	TGCGCCAGCAGTTTTGCCGGGGCGGCGAGAGAGACCCAGTACTTC
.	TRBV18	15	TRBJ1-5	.	CASSPPGGGNQPQHF	TGTGCCAGCTCACCACCCGGGGGAGGCAATCAGCCCCAGCATTTT
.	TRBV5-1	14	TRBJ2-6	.	CASRVGVGANVLTF	TGCGCCAGCAGAGTCGGGGTTGGGGCCAACGTCCTGACTTTC
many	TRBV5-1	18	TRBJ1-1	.	CASSLGSSGLSVNTEAFF	TGCGCCAGCAGCTTGGGGTCCTCAGGTTTGTCTGTGAACACTGAAGCTTTCTTT
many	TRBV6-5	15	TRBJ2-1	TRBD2	CASSYGTSVDNEQFF	TGTGCCAGCAGTTACGGGACTAGCGTCGACAATGAGCAGTTCTTC
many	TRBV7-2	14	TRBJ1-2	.	CASSYAGTEYGYTF	TGTGCCAGCAGCTATGCCGGGACGGAATATGGCTACACCTTC
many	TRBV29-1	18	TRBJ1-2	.	CSVEGWQGKTPANYGYTF	TGCAGCGTTGAAGGCTGGCAGGGGAAGACCCCTGCTAACTATGGCTACACCTTC
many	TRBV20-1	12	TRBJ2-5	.	CSVPFRGETQYF	TGCAGTGTCCCGTTCCGCGGGGAGACCCAGTACTTC
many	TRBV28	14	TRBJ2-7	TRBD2	CASCPSGSIYEQYF	TGTGCCAGCTGCCCTAGCGGGAGTATTTACGAGCAGTACTTC
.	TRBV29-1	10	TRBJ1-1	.	CSVLLEKAFF	TGCAGCGTTCTGCTCGAGAAGGCTTTCTTT
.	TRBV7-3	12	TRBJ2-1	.	CASSLGVGEQFF	TGTGCCAGCAGCCTCGGGGTGGGTGAGCAGTTCTTC
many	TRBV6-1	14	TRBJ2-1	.	CASSENRVVNEQFF	TGTGCCAGCAGTGAGAACAGGGTAGTGAATGAGCAGTTCTTC
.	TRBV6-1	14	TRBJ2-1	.	CATGSRPTNNEQFF	TGTGCCACGGGGAGCCGCCCAACAAACAATGAGCAGTTCTTC
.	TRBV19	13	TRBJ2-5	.	CASSIQDPETQYF	TGTGCCAGTAGTATACAGGATCCAGAGACCCAGTACTTC
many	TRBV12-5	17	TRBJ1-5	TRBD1	CASGLRTGGICNQPQHF	TGTGCTAGTGGTTTGAGGACAGGGGGCATTTGCAATCAGCCCCAGCATTTT
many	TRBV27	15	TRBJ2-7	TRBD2	CASNPTSGSLYEQYF	TGTGCCAGCAACCCGACTAGCGGGAGTCTCTACGAGCAGTACTTC
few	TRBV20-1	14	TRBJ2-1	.	CSAIHSSSYNEQFF	TGCAGTGCAATACACTCCAGCTCCTACAATGAGCAGTTCTTC